This T cell receptor beta chain was sequenced in a study of cytomegalovirus exposure and HLA in healthy donors. Study background: There were approximately 85 million unique TCRs (from HLA-typed donors) in an early data release. Regarding the study as a whole: Based on reports, TCR beta sequences accurately predicted HLA-A and HLA-B alleles for most subjects. In vitro, a few CMV-associated chains proved specific for CMV antigens. The authors enumerated under 200 TCR beta chains as linked to cytomegalovirus.

PCR involved 60 Vbeta and 13 Jbeta primers. Libraries were prepared by immunoSEQ multiplex PCR; TCRdb keeps only in-frame clonotypes and omits some of them. Here the sample spans 110,000 to 150,000 clones, around 79% being singletons. Regarding this clone: Its antigen remains unidentified.

V was clipped by 5 bases and J by 4 bases, with 12 bases between them. There are 13 residues in the CDR3. Germline values: CDR1 SGHAT, CDR2 FQNNGV. The TCR comes from a male donor in good health and CMV-seronegative. Sequences were obtained from PBMCs. This chain uses TRBV11-2 with TRBJ2-7, with D possibly being TRBD1 (6 bases). The CDR3 is CASSHTQGYEQYF. The CDR3 nucleotides read TGTGCCAGCAGCCATACACAGGGTTACGAGCAGTACTTC.